In this sample, the clone carrying this T cell receptor (beta chain) turned up many times. Its antigen remains unidentified. The data were obtained in a study of neurological immune-mediated disorders. The study, taken as a whole, reports: Multiple sclerosis patients had less TCR clonal expansion than even healthy controls, unlike HTLV-1-associated myelopathy. Among 34 multiple sclerosis patients, phylogenetic grouping put the repertoires of 18 into a single related-CDR3 cluster, a possible signature.

The team produced cDNA through 5'RACE using 10-nucleotide random UMIs. TCRdb itself ran the 5' RACE reads through MiXCR, one entry per CDR3 protein. The sample has about 62,000 distinct CDR3 sequences; around 4.8% are singletons. The unsorted libraries had their origin in 2 million PBMCs stored at -80 C. From germline, CDR1 is SGHRS and CDR2 YFSETQ. With 2 bases removed from V and 8 bases from J, the gap between germline ends came to 14 bases. This CDR3 region has 14 residues. V is TRBV5-1 and J is TRBJ1-5, with D possibly being TRBD1 (5 bases). The TCR originated in a woman aged 45-60 years with multiple sclerosis. Sequenced sample: PBMCs. DNA of the CDR3: TGCGCCAGCAGCTTTTCTGACAGTGCTGAGCCCCAGCATTTT. Its translation is CASSFSDSAEPQHF.